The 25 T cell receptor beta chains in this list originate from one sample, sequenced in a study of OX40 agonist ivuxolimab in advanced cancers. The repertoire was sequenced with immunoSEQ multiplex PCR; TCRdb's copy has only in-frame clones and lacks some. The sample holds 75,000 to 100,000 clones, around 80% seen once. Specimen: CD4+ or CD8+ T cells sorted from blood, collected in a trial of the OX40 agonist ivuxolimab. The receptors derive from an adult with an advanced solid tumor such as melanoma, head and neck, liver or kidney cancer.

This chain's CDR3 is CSVLRDDSYEQYF. DNA for the CDR3: TGCAGCGTTTTACGGGATGACTCCTACGAGCAGTACTTC. The chain links TRBV29-1 to TRBJ2-7; perhaps TRBD2 as D (5 bases). The V gene lost 5 bases and the J gene lost 0 bases, with 11 bases spanning the gap. CDR1 and CDR2 from the germline V gene are SQVTM and ANQGSEA. The CDR3 length is 13 residues.

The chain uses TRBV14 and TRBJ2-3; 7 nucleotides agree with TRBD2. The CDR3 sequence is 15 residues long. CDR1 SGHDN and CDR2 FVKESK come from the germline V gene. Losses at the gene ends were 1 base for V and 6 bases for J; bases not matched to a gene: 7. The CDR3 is CASSQASLAADTQYF. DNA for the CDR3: TGTGCCAGCAGCCAAGCATCGCTAGCGGCTGATACGCAGTATTTT.

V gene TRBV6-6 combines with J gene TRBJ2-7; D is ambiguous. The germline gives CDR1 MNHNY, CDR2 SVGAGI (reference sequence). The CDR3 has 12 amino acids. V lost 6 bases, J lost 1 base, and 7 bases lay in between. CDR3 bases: TGTGCCAGCAGCTCAACTTCCTACGAGCAGTACTTC. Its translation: CASSSTSYEQYF.

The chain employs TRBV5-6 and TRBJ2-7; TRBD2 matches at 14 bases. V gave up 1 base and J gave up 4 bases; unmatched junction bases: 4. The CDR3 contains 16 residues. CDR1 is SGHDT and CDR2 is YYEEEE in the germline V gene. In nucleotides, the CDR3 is TGTGCCAGCAGCTTGCGACTAGCGGGAGGGCCTTACGAGCAGTACTTC. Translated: CASSLRLAGGPYEQYF.

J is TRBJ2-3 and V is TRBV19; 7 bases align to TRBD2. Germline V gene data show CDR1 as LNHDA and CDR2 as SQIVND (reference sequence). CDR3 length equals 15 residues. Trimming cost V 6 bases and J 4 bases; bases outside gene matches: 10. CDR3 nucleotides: TGTGCCAGTAGCACCTGGGAGGGTGGAGCAGATACGCAGTATTTT. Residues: CASSTWEGGADTQYF.

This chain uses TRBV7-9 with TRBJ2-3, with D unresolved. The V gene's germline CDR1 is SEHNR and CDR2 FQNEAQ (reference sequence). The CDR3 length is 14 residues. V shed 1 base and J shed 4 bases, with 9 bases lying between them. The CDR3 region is CASSLGVGPDTQYF. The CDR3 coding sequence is TGTGCCAGCAGCTTAGGAGTCGGGCCAGATACGCAGTATTTT.

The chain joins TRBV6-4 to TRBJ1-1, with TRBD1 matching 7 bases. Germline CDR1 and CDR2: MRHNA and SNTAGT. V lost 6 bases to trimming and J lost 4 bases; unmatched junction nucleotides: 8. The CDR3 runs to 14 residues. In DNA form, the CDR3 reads TGTGCCAGCAGGATAGGGGGCGGGAGCACTGAAGCTTTCTTT. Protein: CASRIGGGSTEAFF.

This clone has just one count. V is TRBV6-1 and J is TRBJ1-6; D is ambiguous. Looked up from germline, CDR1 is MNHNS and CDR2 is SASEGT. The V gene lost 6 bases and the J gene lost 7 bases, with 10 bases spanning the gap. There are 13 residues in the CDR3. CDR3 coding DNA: TGTGCCAGCAGAGGACCGTTAAATTCACCCCTCCACTTT. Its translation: CASRGPLNSPLHF.

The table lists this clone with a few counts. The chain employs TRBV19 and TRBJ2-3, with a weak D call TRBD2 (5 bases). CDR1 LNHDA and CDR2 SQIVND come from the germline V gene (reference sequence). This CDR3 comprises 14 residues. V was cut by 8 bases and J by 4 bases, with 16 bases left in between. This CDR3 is CASSPGSGPDTQYF. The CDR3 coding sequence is TGTGCCAGTTCTCCGGGGAGCGGACCAGATACGCAGTATTTT.

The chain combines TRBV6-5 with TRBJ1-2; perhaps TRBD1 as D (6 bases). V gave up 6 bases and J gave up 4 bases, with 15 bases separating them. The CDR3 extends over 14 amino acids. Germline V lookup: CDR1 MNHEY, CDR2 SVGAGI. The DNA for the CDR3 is TGTGCCAGCAGCCCCGGAAGGGGGGTCTATGGCTACACCTTC. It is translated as CASSPGRGVYGYTF.

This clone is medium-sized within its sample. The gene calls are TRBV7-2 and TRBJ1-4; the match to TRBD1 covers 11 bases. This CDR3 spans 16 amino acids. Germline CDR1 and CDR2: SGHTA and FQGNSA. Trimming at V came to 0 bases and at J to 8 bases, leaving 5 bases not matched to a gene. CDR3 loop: CASSLARTGGREKLFF. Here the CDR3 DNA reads TGTGCCAGCAGCTTAGCGCGGACAGGGGGCCGAGAAAAACTGTTTTTT.

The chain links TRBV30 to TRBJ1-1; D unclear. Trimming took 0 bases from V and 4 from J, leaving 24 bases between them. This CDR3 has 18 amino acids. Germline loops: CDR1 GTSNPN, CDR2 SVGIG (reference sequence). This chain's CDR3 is CAWSVPDWAKIPITEAFF. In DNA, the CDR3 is TGTGCCTGGAGTGTACCCGATTGGGCCAAAATCCCAATCACTGAAGCTTTCTTT. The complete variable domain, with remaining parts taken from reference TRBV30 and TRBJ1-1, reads SQTIHQWPATLVQPVGSPLSLECTVEGTSNPNLYWYRQAAGRGLQLLFYSVGIGQISSEVPQNLSASRPQDRQFILSSKKLLLSDSGFYLCAWSVPDWAKIPITEAFFGQGTRLTVV.

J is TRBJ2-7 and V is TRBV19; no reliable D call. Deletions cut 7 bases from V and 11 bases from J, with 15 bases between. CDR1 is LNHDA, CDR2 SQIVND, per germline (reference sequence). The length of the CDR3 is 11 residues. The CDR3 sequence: CASKDGREEYF. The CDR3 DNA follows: TGTGCCAGTAAAGATGGGCGTGAGGAGTACTTC.

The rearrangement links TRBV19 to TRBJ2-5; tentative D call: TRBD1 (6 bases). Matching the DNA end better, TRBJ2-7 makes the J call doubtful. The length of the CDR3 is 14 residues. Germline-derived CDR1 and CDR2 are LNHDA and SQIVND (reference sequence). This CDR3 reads CASSVDSTLYEQYF. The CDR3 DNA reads TGTGCCAGTAGTGTGGACAGTACCCTCTACGAGCAGTACTTC.

As DNA, the CDR3 is TGCAGCGTTGTGAGTGGAGGAGGGAGCAATCAGCCCCAGCATTTT. This codes for CSVVSGGGSNQPQHF. This chain joins TRBV29-1 and TRBJ1-5, with D unresolved. Trimming pared 4 bases from V and 1 base from J, leaving 14 bases between. Germline CDR1 is SQVTM and CDR2 is ANQGSEA. This CDR3 region has 15 residues.

As DNA, the CDR3 is TGTGCCAGCAGTCCACGGAGCGGGACCCACAATGAGCAGTTCTTC. Its protein product is CASSPRSGTHNEQFF. J is TRBJ2-1 and V is TRBV27; 7 bases map to TRBD2. The CDR3 has 15 amino acids. Germline lookup yields CDR1 MNHEY and CDR2 SMNVEV (reference sequence). J lost 5 bases, V lost 5 bases, and 9 bases had no gene match.

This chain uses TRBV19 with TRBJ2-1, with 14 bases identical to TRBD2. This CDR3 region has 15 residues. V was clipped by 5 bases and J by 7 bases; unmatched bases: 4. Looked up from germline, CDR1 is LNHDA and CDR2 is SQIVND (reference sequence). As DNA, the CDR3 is TGTGCCAGTAGTCCCCGACTAGCGGGAGGGAATGAGCAGTTCTTC. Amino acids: CASSPRLAGGNEQFF.

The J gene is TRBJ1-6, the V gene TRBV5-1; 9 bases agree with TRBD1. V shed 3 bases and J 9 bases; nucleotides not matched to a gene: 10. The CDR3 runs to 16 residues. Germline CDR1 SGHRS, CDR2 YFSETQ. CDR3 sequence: CASSSPQGADISPLHF. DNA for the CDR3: TGCGCCAGCAGCTCTCCACAGGGGGCAGATATTTCACCCCTCCACTTT.

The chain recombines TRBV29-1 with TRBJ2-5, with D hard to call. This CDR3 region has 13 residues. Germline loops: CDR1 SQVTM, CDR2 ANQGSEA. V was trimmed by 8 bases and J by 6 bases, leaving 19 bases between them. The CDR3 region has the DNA TGCAGCCATCGAACTGGGCTACTACAGACCCAGTACTTC. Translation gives CSHRTGLLQTQYF.

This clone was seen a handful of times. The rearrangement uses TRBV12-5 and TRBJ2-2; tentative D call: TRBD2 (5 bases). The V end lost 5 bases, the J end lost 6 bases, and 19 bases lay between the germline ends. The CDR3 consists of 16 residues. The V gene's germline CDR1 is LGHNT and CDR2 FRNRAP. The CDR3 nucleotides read TGTGCTAGTGGTCTCCCGGGCGGGCAAGGGTCCGGGGAGCTGTTTTTT. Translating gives CASGLPGGQGSGELFF. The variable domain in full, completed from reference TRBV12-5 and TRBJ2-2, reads DARVTQTPRHKVTEMGQEVTMRCQPILGHNTVFWYRQTMMQGLELLAYFRNRAPLDDSGMPKDRFSAEMPDATLATLKIQPSEPRDSAVYFCASGLPGGQGSGELFFGEGSRLTVL.

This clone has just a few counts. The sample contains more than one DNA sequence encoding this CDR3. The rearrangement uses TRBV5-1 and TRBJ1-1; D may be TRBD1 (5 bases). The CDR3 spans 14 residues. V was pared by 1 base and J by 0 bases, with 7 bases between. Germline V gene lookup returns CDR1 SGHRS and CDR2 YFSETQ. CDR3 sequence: CASSLTGLNTEAFF. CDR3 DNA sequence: TGCGCCAGCAGCTTGACAGGTTTGAACACTGAAGCTTTCTTT.

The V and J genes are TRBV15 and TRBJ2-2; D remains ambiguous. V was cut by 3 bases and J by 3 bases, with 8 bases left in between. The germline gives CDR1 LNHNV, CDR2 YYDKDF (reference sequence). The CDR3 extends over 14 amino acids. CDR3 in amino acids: CATSRTEDTGELFF. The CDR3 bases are TGTGCCACCAGCAGGACTGAGGACACCGGGGAGCTGTTTTTT.

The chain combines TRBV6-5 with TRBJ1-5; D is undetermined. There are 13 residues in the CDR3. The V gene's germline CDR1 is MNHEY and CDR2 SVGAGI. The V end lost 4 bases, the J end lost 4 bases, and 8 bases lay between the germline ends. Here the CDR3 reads CASSSSINQPQHF. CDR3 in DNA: TGTGCCAGCAGTTCTTCTATTAATCAGCCCCAGCATTTT.

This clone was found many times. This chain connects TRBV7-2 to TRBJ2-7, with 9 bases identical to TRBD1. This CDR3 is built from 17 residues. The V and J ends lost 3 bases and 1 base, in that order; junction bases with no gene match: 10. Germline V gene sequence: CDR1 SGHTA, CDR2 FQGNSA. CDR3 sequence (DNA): TGTGCCAGCAGCTTCCTAACAGGGGGCGGTCGGTCCTACGAGCAGTACTTC. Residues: CASSFLTGGGRSYEQYF.

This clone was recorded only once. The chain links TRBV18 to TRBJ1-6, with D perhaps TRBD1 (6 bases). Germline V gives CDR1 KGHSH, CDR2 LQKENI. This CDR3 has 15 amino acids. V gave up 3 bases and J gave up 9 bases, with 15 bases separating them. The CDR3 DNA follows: TGTGCCAGCTCACCCCCGGGGGGGGCGAGTTCACCCCTCCACTTT. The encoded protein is CASSPPGGASSPLHF.